The T cell receptor beta chain under discussion was sequenced for a study of immune characterization of retroperitoneal liposarcoma. From the PCR reads, TCRdb called clonotypes with MiXCR, one entry per CDR3 protein. The sample contains thousands of distinct CDR3 sequences, over 40% of which appear only once. The V and J ends lost 3 bases and 5 bases, in that order; junction bases with no gene match: 4. The CDR3 extends over 15 amino acids. CDR1 MNHNS and CDR2 SASEGT come from the germline V gene. This clonotype was seen more than once but under ten times. The receptor was isolated from a male donor with retroperitoneal liposarcoma. The source material was tumor tissue. This rearrangement joins TRBV6-1 to TRBJ2-5, with TRBD2 matching over 12 bases. The CDR3: CASSDLAGGQETQYF. The DNA of the CDR3 is TGTGCCAGCAGTGACCTAGCGGGGGGGCAGGAGACCCAGTACTTC.